This T cell receptor (beta chain) was identified in a study of blood T cell repertoires in COVID-19. The germline gives CDR1 MGHRA, CDR2 YSYEKL. This CDR3 is 15 amino acids long. V lost 5 bases, J lost 5 bases, and 8 bases stayed unmatched. In the source study's methods: Amplification with reference gene primers provided the estimates of nucleated cell counts. Only in-frame clones appear in the TCRdb table, and some are missing; sequencing was by immunoSEQ multiplex PCR. V, J and clone size were drawn from that table, and D and trimming were deduced from the DNA. The sample lists about 280,000 clones, 88% occurring once.

The sample was peripheral blood. The chain employs TRBV4-1 and TRBJ2-3; TRBD2 aligns across 9 bases. The receptor was derived from a man aged 18 to 29 with active or convalescent COVID-19. CDR3 nucleotide sequence: TGCGCCAGCAGCGGGGGAGCGGGGGGCAGAGATACGCAGTATTTT. Residues: CASSGGAGGRDTQYF.